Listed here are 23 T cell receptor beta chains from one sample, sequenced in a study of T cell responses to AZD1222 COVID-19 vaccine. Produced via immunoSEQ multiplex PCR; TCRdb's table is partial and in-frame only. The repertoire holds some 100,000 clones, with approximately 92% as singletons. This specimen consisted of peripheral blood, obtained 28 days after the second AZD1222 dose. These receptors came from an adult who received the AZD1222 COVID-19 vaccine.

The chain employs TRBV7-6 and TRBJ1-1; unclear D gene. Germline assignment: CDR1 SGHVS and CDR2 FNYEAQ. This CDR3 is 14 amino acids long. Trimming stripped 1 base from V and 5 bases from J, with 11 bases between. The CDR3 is CASSLVPEATEAFF. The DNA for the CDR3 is TGTGCCAGCAGCTTAGTCCCGGAAGCGACTGAAGCTTTCTTT.

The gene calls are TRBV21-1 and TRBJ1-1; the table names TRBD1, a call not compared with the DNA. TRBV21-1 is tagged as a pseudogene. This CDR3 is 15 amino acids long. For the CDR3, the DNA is TGTGCCAGCAGCAACGTGGGGGCGACGAACACTGAAGCTTTCTTT. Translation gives CASSNVGATNTEAFF.

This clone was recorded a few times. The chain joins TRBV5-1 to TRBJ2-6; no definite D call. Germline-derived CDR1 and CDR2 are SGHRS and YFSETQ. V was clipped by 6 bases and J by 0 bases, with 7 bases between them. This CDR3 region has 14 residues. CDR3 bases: TGCGCCAGCATGCGGTTCTCTGGGGCCAACGTCCTGACTTTC. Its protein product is CASMRFSGANVLTF.

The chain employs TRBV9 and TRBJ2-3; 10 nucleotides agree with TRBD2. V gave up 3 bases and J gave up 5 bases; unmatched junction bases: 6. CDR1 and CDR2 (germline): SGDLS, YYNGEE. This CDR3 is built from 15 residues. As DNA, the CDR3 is TGTGCCAGCAGCGCTCTAGCGGGGGAGGGAGATACGCAGTATTTT. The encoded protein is CASSALAGEGDTQYF.

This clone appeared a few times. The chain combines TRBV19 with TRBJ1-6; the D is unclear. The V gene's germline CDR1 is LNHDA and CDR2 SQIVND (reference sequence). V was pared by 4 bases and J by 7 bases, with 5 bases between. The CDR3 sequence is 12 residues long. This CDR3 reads CASSRENSPLHF. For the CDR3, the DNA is TGTGCCAGTAGTAGGGAAAATTCACCCCTCCACTTT.

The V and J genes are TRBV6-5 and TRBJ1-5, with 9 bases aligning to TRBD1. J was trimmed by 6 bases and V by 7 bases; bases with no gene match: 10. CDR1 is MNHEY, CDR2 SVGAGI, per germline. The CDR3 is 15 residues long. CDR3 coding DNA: TGTGCCAGCAAGGGACAGGGTCGCTTGAGTCAGCCCCAGCATTTT. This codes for CASKGQGRLSQPQHF.

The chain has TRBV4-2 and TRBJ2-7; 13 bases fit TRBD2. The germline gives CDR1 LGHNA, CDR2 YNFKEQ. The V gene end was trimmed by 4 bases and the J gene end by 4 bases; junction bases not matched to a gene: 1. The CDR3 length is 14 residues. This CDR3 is CASSLLAGGYEQYF. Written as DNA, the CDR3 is TGTGCCAGCAGCCTACTAGCGGGAGGGTACGAGCAGTACTTC.

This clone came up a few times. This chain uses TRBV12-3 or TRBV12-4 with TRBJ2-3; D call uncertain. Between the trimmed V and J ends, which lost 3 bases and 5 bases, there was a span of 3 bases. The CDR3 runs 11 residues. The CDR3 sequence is CASSFIDTQYF. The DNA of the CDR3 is TGTGCCAGCAGTTTCATAGATACGCAGTATTTT.

CDR3 protein: CASSQEETQYF. The CDR3 coding sequence is TGTGCCAGCAGCCAGGAGGAGACCCAGTACTTC. The V call is TRBV3-1 (or the pseudogene TRBV3-2), the J call TRBJ2-5, with D uncertain. CDR1 LGHDT and CDR2 YNNKEL come from the germline V gene (reference sequence). V was clipped by 3 bases and J by 5 bases, with 4 bases between them. The CDR3 contains 11 residues.

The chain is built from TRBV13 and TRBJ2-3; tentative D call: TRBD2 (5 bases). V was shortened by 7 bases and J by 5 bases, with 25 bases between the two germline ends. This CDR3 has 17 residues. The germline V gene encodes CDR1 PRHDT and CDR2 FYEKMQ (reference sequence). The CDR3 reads CASIGRGEWTPKDTQYF. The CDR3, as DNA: TGTGCCAGCATCGGTCGGGGAGAGTGGACTCCAAAAGATACGCAGTATTTT. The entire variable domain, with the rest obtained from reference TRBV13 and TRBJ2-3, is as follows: AAGVIQSPRHLIKEKRETATLKCYPIPRHDTVYWYQQGPGQDPQFLISFYEKMQSDKGSIPDRFSAQQFSDYHSELNMSSLELGDSALYFCASIGRGEWTPKDTQYFGPGTRLTVL.

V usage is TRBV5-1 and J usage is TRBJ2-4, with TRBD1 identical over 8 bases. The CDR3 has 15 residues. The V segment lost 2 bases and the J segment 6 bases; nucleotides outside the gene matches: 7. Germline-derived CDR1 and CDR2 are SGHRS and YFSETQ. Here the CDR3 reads CASSLTDREGNIQYF. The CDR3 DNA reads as TGCGCCAGCAGCTTAACGGACAGGGAAGGAAACATTCAGTACTTC.

For the CDR3, the DNA is TGTGCCAGCAGTCTACAGGGGCCAGAGACCCAGTACTTC. Translated, it gives CASSLQGPETQYF. This rearrangement joins TRBV12-3 or TRBV12-4 to TRBJ2-5, with 7 bases identical to TRBD1. The junction had 4 bases not matched to a gene; V was cut back by 5 bases and J by 4 bases. The CDR3 consists of 13 residues.

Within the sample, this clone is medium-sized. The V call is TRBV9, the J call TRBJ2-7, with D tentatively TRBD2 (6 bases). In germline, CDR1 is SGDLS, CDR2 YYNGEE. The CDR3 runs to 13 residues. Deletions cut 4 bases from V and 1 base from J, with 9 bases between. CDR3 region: CASSPSASYEQYF. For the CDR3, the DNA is TGTGCCAGCAGCCCTAGCGCGTCCTACGAGCAGTACTTC.

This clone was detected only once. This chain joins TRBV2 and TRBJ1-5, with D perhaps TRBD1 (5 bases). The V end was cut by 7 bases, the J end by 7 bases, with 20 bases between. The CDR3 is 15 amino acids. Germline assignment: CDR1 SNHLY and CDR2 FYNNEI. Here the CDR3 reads CASNLFAGRGQPQHF. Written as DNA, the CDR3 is TGTGCCAGCAACCTCTTCGCGGGAAGGGGACAGCCCCAGCATTTT.

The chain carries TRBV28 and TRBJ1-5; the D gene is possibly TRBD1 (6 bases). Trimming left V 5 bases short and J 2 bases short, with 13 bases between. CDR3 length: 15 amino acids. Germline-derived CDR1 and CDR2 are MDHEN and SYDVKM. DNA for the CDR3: TGTGCCAGCAGTATACAGGGACGAGGCAATCAGCCCCAGCATTTT. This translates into CASSIQGRGNQPQHF.

The CDR3 coding sequence is TGTGCCTGGAGTGCGAGACTCGCTGGCTACACCTTC. As protein: CAWSARLAGYTF. This chain links TRBV30 with TRBJ1-2; D gene unclear. V was trimmed by 1 base and J by 7 bases, leaving 10 bases between them. CDR1 and CDR2 (germline): GTSNPN, SVGIG (reference sequence). There are 12 residues in the CDR3.

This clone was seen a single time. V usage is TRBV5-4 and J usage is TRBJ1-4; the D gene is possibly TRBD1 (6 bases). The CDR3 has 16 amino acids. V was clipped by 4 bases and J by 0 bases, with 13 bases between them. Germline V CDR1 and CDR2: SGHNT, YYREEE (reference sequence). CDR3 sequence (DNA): TGTGCCAGCAGCGCGGACAGCTTTGCAACTAATGAAAAACTGTTTTTT. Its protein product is CASSADSFATNEKLFF.

The CDR3 protein is CAWSVGRETQYF. CDR3 in DNA: TGTGCCTGGAGTGTGGGGCGAGAGACCCAGTACTTC. The V gene is TRBV30, the J gene TRBJ2-5, with D tentatively TRBD1 (5 bases). This CDR3 has 12 amino acids. Germline V gene sequence: CDR1 GTSNPN, CDR2 SVGIG (reference sequence). Between the trimmed V and J ends, which lost 0 bases and 4 bases, there was a span of 6 bases.

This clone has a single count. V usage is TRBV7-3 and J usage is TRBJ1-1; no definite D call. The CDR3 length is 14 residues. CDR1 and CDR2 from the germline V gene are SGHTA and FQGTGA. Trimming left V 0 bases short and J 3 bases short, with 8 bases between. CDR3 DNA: TGTGCCAGCAGCTTAACCGGCGGAGACACTGAAGCTTTCTTT. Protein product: CASSLTGGDTEAFF.

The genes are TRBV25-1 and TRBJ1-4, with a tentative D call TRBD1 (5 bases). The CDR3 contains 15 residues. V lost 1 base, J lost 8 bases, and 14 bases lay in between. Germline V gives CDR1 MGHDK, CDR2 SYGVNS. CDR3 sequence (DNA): TGTGCCAGCAGTGAATTAGTTGGGGGAGGCGAAAAACTGTTTTTT. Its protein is CASSELVGGGEKLFF.

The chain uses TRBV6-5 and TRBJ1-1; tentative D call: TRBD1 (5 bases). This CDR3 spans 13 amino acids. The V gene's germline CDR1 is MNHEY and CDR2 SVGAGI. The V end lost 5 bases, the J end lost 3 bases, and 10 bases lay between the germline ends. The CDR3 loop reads CASSRGGYTEAFF. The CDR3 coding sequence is TGTGCCAGCAGTCGGGGCGGGTACACTGAAGCTTTCTTT.

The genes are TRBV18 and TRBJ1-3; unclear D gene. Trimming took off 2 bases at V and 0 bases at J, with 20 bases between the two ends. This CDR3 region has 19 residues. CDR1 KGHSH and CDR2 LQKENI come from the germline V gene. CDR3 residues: CASSPGPPLTLSSGNTIYF. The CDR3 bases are TGTGCCAGCTCACCAGGTCCCCCCTTAACCCTGTCCTCTGGAAACACCATATATTTT.

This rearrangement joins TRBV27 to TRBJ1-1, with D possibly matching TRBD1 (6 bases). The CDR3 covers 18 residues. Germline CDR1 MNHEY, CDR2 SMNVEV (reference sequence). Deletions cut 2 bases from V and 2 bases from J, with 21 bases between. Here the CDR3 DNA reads TGTGCCAGCAGTTTAAATCCTTCGACAGGACCCCTTAACACTGAAGCTTTCTTT. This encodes CASSLNPSTGPLNTEAFF.